This entry concerns a single T cell receptor beta chain. Antigen: not known. The source of the sample is a study of PD-L1 blockade in urothelial cancer. The wider study: Earlier, patients had received 0 to 3 chemotherapy regimens. Each blood sample yielded a median of about 130,000 T cells. Study-level points and caveats: Below-median TCR clonality that was measured in pretreatment blood predicted better survival.

V lost 9 bases and J lost 7; bases outside the gene matches: 12. Germline-derived CDR1 and CDR2 are KGHSH and LQKENI. This CDR3 region has 14 residues. Generated by immunoSEQ multiplex PCR, the TCRdb table keeps only in-frame clones and is missing some. The profile shows 35,000 to 45,000 clones, about 89% of them singletons. Time point reported: peripheral blood 6 weeks after treatment start. V usage is TRBV18 and J usage is TRBJ2-3; 8 bases line up with TRBD1. Sequencing was performed on PBMCs, taken around atezolizumab (anti-PD-L1) treatment. This receptor was identified in a man in his 70s with urothelial cancer. The CDR3 reads CASAGQGSPYTQYF. In DNA form, the CDR3 reads TGTGCCAGTGCAGGACAGGGAAGCCCCTATACGCAGTATTTT.